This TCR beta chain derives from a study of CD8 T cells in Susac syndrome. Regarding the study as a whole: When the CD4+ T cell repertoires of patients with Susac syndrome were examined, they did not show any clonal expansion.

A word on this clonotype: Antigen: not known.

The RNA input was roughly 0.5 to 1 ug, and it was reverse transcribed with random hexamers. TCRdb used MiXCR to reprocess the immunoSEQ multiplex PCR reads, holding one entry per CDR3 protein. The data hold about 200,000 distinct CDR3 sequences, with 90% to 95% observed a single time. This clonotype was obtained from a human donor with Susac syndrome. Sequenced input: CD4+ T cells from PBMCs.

CDR3 in amino acids: CSARKNPGTSGSIAKNIQYF. DNA for the CDR3: TGCAGTGCTAGAAAAAATCCCGGGACTAGCGGGAGCATAGCCAAAAACATTCAGTACTTC. V usage is TRBV20-1 and J usage is TRBJ2-4; 14 positions agree with TRBD2. Germline V gene lookup returns CDR1 DFQATT and CDR2 SNEGSKA (reference sequence). J lost 0 bases, V lost 2 bases, and 12 bases had no gene match. This CDR3 has 20 amino acids.